Described below is a single T cell receptor beta chain sequence and its context. In the original processing: Estimation of nucleated cell counts was performed using reference gene primer amplification. Only in-frame clones appear in the TCRdb table, and some are missing; sequencing was by immunoSEQ multiplex PCR. V, J and clone size are taken as reported in that table, and D and trimming were inferred from the DNA itself. The sample consists of about 64,000 clones, approximately 86% of them appearing once. The data are from a study of blood T cell repertoires in COVID-19. Sequenced material: peripheral blood. This TCR came from a man in his forties with acute or convalescent COVID-19.

The CDR3 sequence: CASSLTGGSSYEQYF. The DNA for the CDR3 is TGCGCCAGCAGCTTGACAGGGGGAAGCTCCTACGAGCAGTACTTC. The V call is TRBV5-1, the J call TRBJ2-7, with 8 positions matching TRBD1. Germline CDR1 and CDR2: SGHRS and YFSETQ. The CDR3 runs to 15 residues. Trimming at V came to 1 base and at J to 0 bases, leaving 3 bases not matched to a gene. The full variable domain, in which reference TRBV5-1 and TRBJ2-7 provide the parts outside the CDR3, is KAGVTQTPRYLIKTRGQQVTLSCSPISGHRSVSWYQQTPGQGLQFLFEYFSETQRNKGNFPGRFSGRQFSNSRSEMNVSTLELGDSALYLCASSLTGGSSYEQYFGPGTRLTVT.